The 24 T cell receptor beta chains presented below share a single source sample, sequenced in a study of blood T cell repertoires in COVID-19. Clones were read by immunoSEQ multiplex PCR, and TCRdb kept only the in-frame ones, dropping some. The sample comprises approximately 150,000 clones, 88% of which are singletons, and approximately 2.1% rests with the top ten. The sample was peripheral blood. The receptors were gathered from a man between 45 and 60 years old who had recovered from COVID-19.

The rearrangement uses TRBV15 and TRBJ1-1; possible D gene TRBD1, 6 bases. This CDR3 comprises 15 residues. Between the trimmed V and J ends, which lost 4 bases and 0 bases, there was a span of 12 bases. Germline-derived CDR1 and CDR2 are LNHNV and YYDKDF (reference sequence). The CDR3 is CATSKTGTMNTEAFF. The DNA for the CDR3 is TGTGCCACCAGCAAAACCGGGACAATGAACACTGAAGCTTTCTTT.

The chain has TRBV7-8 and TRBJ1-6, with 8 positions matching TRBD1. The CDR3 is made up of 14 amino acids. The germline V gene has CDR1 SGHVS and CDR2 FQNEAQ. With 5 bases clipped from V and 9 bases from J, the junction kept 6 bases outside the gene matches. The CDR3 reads CASSRGQGGSPLHF. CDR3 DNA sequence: TGTGCCAGCAGCCGAGGACAGGGAGGTTCACCCCTCCACTTT. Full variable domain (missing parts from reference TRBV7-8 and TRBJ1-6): GAGVSQSPRYKVAKRGQDVALRCDPISGHVSLFWYQQALGQGPEFLTYFQNEAQLDKSGLPSDRFFAERPEGSVSTLKIQRTQQEDSAVYLCASSRGQGGSPLHFGNGTRLTVT.

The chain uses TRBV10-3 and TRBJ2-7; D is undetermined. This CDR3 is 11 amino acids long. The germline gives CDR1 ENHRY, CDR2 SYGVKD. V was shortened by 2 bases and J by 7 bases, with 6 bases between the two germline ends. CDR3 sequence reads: CAISEVREQYF. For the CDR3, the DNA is TGTGCCATCAGTGAGGTCAGGGAGCAGTACTTC.

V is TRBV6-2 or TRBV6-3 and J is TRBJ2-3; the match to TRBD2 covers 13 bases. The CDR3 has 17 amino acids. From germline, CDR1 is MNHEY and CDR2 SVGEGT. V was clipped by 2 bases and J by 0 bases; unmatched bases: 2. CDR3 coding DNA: TGTGCCAGCAGTTACCCACTAGCGGGGGGGAGCACAGATACGCAGTATTTT. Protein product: CASSYPLAGGSTDTQYF.

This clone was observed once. The CDR3 region is CASSLSGGTQYF. In DNA form, the CDR3 reads TGTGCCAGCAGCTTATCAGGTGGCACGCAGTATTTT. The genes are TRBV7-2 and TRBJ2-3; D remains unclear. CDR3 length: 12 amino acids. Trimming removed 2 bases from V and 9 bases from J, with 9 bases in between. Germline assignment: CDR1 SGHTA and CDR2 FQGNSA. Looking up the rest from reference TRBV7-2 and TRBJ2-3 gives the full variable domain: GAGVSQSPSNKVTEKGKDVELRCDPISGHTALYWYRQSLGQGLEFLIYFQGNSAPDKSGLPSDRFSAERTGGSVSTLTIQRTQQEDSAVYLCASSLSGGTQYFGPGTRLTVL.

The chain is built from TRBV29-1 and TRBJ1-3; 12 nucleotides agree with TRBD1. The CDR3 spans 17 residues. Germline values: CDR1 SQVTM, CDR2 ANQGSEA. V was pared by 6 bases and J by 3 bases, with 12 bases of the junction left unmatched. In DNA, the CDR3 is TGCAGCGTCGAGGGGGACAGGGGGCCTGCTGGTGGAAACACCATATATTTT. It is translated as CSVEGDRGPAGGNTIYF.

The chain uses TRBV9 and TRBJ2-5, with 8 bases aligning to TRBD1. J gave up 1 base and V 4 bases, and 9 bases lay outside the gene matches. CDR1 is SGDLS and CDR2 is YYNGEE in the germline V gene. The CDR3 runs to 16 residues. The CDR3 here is CASSITGTGFQETQYF. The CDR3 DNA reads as TGTGCCAGCAGCATTACCGGGACAGGTTTCCAAGAGACCCAGTACTTC.

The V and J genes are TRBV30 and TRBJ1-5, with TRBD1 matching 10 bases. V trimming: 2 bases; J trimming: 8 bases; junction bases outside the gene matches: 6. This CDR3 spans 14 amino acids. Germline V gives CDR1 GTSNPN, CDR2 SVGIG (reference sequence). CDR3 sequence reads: CAWSTGQGNEPQHF. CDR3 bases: TGTGCCTGGAGTACGGGACAGGGGAATGAGCCCCAGCATTTT.

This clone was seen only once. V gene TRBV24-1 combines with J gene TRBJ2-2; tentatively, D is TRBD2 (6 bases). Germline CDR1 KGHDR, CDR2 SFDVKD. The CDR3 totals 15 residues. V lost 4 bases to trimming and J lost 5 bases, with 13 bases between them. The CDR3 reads CATSDPSRGTGELFF. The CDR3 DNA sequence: TGTGCCACCAGTGACCCCTCTCGGGGGACCGGGGAGCTGTTTTTT.

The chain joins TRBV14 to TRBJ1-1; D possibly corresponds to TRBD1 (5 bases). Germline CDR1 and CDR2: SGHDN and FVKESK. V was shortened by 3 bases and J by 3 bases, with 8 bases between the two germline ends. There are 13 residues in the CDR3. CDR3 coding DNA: TGTGCCAGCAGCCATGGGACTGACACTGAAGCTTTCTTT. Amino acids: CASSHGTDTEAFF.

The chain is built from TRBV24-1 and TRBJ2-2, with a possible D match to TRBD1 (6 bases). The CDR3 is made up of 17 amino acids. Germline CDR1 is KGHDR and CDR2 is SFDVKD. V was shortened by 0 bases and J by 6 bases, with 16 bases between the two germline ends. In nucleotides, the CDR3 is TGTGCCACCAGTGATTTGGGTGGGACACGGAATCCCGGGGAGCTGTTTTTT. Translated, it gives CATSDLGGTRNPGELFF.

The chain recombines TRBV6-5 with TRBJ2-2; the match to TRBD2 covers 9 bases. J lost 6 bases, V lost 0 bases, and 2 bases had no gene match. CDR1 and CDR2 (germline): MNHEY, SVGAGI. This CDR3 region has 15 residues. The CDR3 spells CASSYSSGRSGELFF. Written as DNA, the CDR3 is TGTGCCAGCAGTTACTCGAGCGGGAGGTCCGGGGAGCTGTTTTTT.

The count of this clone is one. The CDR3 spells CASSLRPGTAPEGYTF. CDR3 in DNA: TGTGCCAGCAGCTTACGCCCGGGAACCGCTCCAGAAGGCTACACCTTC. V gene TRBV11-2 combines with J gene TRBJ1-2; D gene uncertain. Germline V lookup: CDR1 SGHAT, CDR2 FQNNGV. Trimming cost V 2 bases and J 8 bases, with 21 bases left between them. This CDR3 contains 16 residues.

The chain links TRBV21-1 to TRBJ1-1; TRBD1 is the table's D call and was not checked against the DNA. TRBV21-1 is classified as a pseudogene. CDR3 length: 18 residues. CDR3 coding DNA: TGTGCCAGCAGCAAAGTGGTGACAGGGGGACCTTTGAACACTGAAGCTTTCTTT. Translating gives CASSKVVTGGPLNTEAFF.

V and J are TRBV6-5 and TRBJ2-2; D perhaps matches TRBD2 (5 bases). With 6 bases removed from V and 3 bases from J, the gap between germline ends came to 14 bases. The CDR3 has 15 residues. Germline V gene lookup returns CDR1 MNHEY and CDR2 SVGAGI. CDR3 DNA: TGTGCCAGCAGCGAGGGTGGTTCGGACACCGGGGAGCTGTTTTTT. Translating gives CASSEGGSDTGELFF.

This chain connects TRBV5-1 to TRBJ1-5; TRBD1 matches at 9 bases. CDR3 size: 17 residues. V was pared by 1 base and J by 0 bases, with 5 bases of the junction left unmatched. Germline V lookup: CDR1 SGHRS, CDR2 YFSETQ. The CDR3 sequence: CASSLTPTGGSNQPQHF. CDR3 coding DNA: TGCGCCAGCAGCTTGACCCCGACAGGGGGTAGCAATCAGCCCCAGCATTTT.

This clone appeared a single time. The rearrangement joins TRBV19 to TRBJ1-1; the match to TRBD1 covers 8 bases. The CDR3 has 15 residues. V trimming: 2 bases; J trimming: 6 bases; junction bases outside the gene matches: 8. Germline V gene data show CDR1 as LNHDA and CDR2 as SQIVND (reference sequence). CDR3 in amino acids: CASSINPGQGAEAFF. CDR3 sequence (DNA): TGTGCCAGTAGTATAAACCCCGGACAGGGCGCTGAAGCTTTCTTT.

This chain's CDR3 is CASSFMGGRKTEAFF. The DNA for the CDR3 is TGTGCCAGCAGTTTTATGGGGGGAAGGAAGACTGAAGCTTTCTTT. The J gene is TRBJ1-1, the V gene TRBV28, with a tentative D call TRBD1 (5 bases). V shed 3 bases and J shed 5 bases, with 16 bases lying between them. CDR3 length: 15 amino acids. CDR1 is MDHEN and CDR2 is SYDVKM in the germline V gene.

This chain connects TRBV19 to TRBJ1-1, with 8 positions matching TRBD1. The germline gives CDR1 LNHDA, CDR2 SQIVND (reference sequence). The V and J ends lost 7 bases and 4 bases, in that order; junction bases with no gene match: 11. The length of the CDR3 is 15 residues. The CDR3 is CASTAWTGTGTEAFF. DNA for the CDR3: TGTGCCAGTACCGCATGGACAGGGACCGGCACTGAAGCTTTCTTT.

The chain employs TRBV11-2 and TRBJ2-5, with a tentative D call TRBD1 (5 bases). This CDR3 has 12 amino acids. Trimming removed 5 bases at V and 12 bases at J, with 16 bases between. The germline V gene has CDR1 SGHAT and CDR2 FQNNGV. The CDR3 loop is CASSARVAVKYF. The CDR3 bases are TGTGCCAGCAGCGCCAGGGTGGCGGTTAAGTACTTC. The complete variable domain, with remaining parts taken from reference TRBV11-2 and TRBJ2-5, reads EAGVAQSPRYKIIEKRQSVAFWCNPISGHATLYWYQQILGQGPKLLIQFQNNGVVDDSQLPKDRFSAERLKGVDSTLKIQPAKLEDSAVYLCASSARVAVKYFGPGTRLLVL.

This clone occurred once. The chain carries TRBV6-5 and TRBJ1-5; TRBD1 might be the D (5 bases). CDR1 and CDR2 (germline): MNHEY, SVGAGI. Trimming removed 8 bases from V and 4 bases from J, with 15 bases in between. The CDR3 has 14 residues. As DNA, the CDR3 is TGTGCCAGCCGGGGCTGGGGGAGGAATCAGCCCCAGCATTTT. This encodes CASRGWGRNQPQHF.

The CDR3 DNA is TGTGCCAGCGGCCTAACCCCCGGGACAGGGATCGAGCAGTACTTC. Its translation: CASGLTPGTGIEQYF. The genes are TRBV6-5 and TRBJ2-7; 9 bases are shared with TRBD1. J gave up 6 bases and V 8 bases, and 14 bases lay outside the gene matches. Germline V gene data show CDR1 as MNHEY and CDR2 as SVGAGI. The length of the CDR3 is 15 residues.

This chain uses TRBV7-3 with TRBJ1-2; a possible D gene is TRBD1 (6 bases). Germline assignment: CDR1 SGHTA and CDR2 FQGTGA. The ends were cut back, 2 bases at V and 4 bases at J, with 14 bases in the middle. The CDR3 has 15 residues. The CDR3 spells CASSLATGTPYGYTF. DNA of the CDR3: TGTGCCAGCAGCTTAGCTACCGGGACACCCTATGGCTACACCTTC.

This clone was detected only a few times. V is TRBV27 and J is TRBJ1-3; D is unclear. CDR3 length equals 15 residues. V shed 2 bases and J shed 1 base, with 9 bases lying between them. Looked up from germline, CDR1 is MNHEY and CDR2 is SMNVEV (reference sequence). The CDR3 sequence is CASSLREGSGNTIYF. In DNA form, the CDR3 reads TGTGCCAGCAGTTTACGGGAGGGTTCTGGAAACACCATATATTTT.